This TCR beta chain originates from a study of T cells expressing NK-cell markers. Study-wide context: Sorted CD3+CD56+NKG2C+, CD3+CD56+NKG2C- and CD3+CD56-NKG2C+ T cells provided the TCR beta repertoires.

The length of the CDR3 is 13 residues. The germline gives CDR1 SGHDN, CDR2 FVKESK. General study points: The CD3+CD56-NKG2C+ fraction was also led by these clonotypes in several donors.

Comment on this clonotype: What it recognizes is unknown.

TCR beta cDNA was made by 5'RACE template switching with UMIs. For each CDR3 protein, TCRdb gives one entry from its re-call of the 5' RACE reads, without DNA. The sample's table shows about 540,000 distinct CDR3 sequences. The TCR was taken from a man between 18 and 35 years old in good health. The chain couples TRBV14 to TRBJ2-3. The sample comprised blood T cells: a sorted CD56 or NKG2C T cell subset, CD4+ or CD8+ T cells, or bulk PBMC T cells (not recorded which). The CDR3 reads CASSQRPTDTQYF.